Included here is one T cell receptor (beta chain) sequence, with context. These data originate in a study of T cell clones after liver transplantation. Some clones are missing from TCRdb's copy, which holds only in-frame ones; the method was immunoSEQ multiplex PCR. In the table there are about 120,000 clones, approximately 90% of which are singletons. This TCR came from a human patient who received a liver transplant. A share of the T cells may be of graft donor origin. The sequenced sample was CD4+ T cells from blood, obtained 12 months after liver transplant.

The CDR3 loop reads CASSDRGRYNEQFF. As DNA, the CDR3 is TGTGCCAGTAGTGACAGGGGGAGGTACAATGAGCAGTTCTTC. J is TRBJ2-1 and V is TRBV19, with 9 nucleotides matching TRBD1. The CDR3 has 14 amino acids. CDR1 is LNHDA and CDR2 is SQIVND in the germline V gene (reference sequence). After removal of 5 bases from V and 4 bases from J, the junction contained 3 bases not matched to a gene. Drawing the rest from reference TRBV19 and TRBJ2-1, the complete variable domain is DGGITQSPKYLFRKEGQNVTLSCEQNLNHDAMYWYRQDPGQGLRLIYYSQIVNDFQKGDIAEGYSVSREKKESFPLTVTSAQKNPTAFYLCASSDRGRYNEQFFGPGTRLTVL.